This T cell receptor beta chain was sequenced for a study of T cell changes during pregnancy in multiple sclerosis. Produced via immunoSEQ multiplex PCR; TCRdb's table is partial and in-frame only. The repertoire holds about 69,000 clones, with roughly 93% as singletons. V lost 3 bases, J lost 10 bases, and 10 bases stayed unmatched. CDR1 is SGHAT, CDR2 FQNNGV, per germline. The length of the CDR3 is 15 residues. The TCR comes from a female donor with multiple sclerosis, enrolled in a pregnancy study. The sequenced sample was peripheral blood, obtained in the third trimester of pregnancy. This rearrangement joins TRBV11-2 to TRBJ2-1; the match to TRBD1 covers 9 bases. DNA of the CDR3: TGTGCCAGCAGCTTGTCGTACAGGGGGCGCGGGGAGCAGTTCTTC. This sequence encodes CASSLSYRGRGEQFF.